This entry describes one TCR beta chain. What antigen it recognizes has not been identified. Within one base of it there is no much larger clone, and no base qualities were kept. This sample stems from a study of blood T cell repertoires in COVID-19 (dated by TCRdb to 2020 to 2022). In the study overall: Samples from collaborators originated in the United States, Italy and Spain and spanned both the acute and convalescent phases of COVID-19. The dataset comprised deeply sampled blood TCRbeta repertoires from subjects exposed to, actively infected with, or recovered from COVID-19. The prospective study material was composed of cDNA or gDNA derived from T cells, B-cell-depleted T cells, or PBMCs. Sample metadata almost always included a de-identified subject ID, COVID-19 status, age in years and sex. The samples were drawn from two sources: the first 160 participants of the ongoing ImmuneRACE study, and 950 to 1,500 subjects contributed by 6 global collaborators. Where available, HLA class I and class II types were taken from metadata supplied by the sample provider and were not determined by assay-based typing. A freely available public database, intended as a resource for researchers studying the immune response to SARS-CoV-2, is where the repertoires were released. Here is what the overall study found, with its caveats: The quantity of clinical and demographic metadata differed by source and by participant and was supplied without curation.

The germline V gene (reference sequence) yields MNHEY for CDR1 and SMNVEV for CDR2. Measured from the cysteine to the phenylalanine, the CDR3 is 15 residues long. Kept here is only the CDR3 DNA, which spans 45 bases and is read in frame from base 1. Trimmed from V: 6 bases; trimmed from J: 6 bases; junction bases lacking a gene match: 9. TCRbeta CDR3 regions were amplified from genomic DNA using the immunoSEQ Assay, a bias-controlled multiplex PCR. The original methods were these. Within the assay, amplification of reference gene primers was used to estimate how many nucleated cells each sample contained. To quantify the absolute abundance of each unique TCRbeta CDR3 rearrangement, sequence reads were collapsed and filtered. For each sample, productive Simpson clonality was calculated as the square root of Simpson's diversity index across productive rearrangements. TCRdb obtained this table from immuneACCESS and retained in-frame rearrangements with V and J assigned. These tables miss some clones; where compared with another copy, unresolved V genes account for less than half of the shortfall, and the remainder is unexplained. Clone size and V and J calls were adopted from that table, with D and trimming inferred from the DNA. The sample table shows some 150,000 clones, and 75% to 90% are seen once. The ten most abundant clones make up around 4.8% of the sample.

Participants in the prospective study were enrolled through a virtual design, were aged roughly 18 to 100 years, and lived in approximately 25 United States geographic areas. In the prospective study, participants were assigned to cohorts based on the clinical history participants reported in a screening survey and a study questionnaire. ImmuneRACE Cohort 3 recovered participants were defined by two consecutive negative NP/OP PCR tests, healthcare professional clearance, or symptom resolution. In the prospective study, mobile phlebotomists collected whole blood, serum and a nasopharyngeal or oropharyngeal swab from each participant. Over an approximately 2-month period, participants in the prospective study had the option of providing additional blood draws and questionnaires. Prospective study blood samples were shipped either frozen or at room temperature before DNA extraction.

Recombination connected TRBV27 to TRBJ1-2, with 11 junctional bases fitting TRBD1. The sequenced material came from PBMCs or T cells enriched from blood (not recorded which). This sequence originates from a woman aged 45-65 years who had recovered from COVID-19. The nucleotide sequence is given as TGTGCCAGCAGAAGAGGGACAGGGGGTAGTCATGGCTACACCTTC. Protein translation: CASRRGTGGSHGYTF.